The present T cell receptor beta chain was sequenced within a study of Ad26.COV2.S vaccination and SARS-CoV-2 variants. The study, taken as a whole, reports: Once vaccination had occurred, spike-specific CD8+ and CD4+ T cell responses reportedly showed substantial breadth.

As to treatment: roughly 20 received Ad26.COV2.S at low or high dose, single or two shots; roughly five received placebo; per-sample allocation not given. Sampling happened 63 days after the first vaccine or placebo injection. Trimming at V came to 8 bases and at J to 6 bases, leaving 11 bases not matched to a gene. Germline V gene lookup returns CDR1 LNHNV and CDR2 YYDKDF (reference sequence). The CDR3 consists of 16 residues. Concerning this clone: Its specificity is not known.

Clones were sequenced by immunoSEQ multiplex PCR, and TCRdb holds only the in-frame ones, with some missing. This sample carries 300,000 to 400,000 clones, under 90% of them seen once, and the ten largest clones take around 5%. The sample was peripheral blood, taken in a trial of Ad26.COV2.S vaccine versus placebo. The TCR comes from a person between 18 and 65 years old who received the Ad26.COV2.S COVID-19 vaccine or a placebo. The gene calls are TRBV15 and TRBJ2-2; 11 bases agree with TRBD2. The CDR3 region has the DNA TGTGCCACCCAGACTAGCGGGGTCCTCCGGGCCGGGGAGCTGTTTTTT. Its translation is CATQTSGVLRAGELFF.